The 26 T cell receptor beta chains below were found in one sample sequenced in a study of blood T cell repertoires in COVID-19. TCRdb's copy holds only in-frame clones and misses some; the assay was immunoSEQ multiplex PCR. Here the sample spans a few hundred thousand clones, 88% being singletons. Sequenced sample: peripheral blood. These receptors came from an elderly man with acute or convalescent COVID-19.

Remarks on this clone: The same CDR3 is also encoded by other DNA sequences in this sample. The rearrangement joins TRBV9 to TRBJ2-1; D is undetermined. This CDR3 comprises 12 residues. Germline V gives CDR1 SGDLS, CDR2 YYNGEE. V lost 0 bases, J lost 6 bases, and 4 bases lay in between. The CDR3 sequence: CASSVGANEQFF. The CDR3 DNA reads TGTGCCAGCAGCGTAGGGGCCAATGAGCAGTTCTTC. Combining the CDR3 with reference TRBV9 and TRBJ2-1 gives the whole variable domain DSGVTQTPKHLITATGQRVTLRCSPRSGDLSVYWYQQSLDQGLQFLIQYYNGEERAKGNILERFSAQQFPDLHSELNLSSLELGDSALYFCASSVGANEQFFGPGTRLTVL.

The chain combines TRBV21-1 with TRBJ2-5; TRBD2 reflects the table's D call only, with no check against the DNA. TRBV21-1 is labeled a pseudogene. The CDR3 is 17 amino acids. The CDR3 region is CASSGRGGRVSKETQYF. The CDR3 bases are TGTGCCAGCAGTGGCCGAGGGGGGAGGGTTAGTAAGGAGACCCAGTACTTC.

The rearrangement uses TRBV6-5 and TRBJ1-1; 9 nucleotides match TRBD1. The CDR3 is 15 residues long. V lost 8 bases and J lost 1; bases outside the gene matches: 8. Germline assignment: CDR1 MNHEY and CDR2 SVGAGI. CDR3 nucleotides: TGTGCCAGCTGTAAACAGGGGGCGCGGAACACTGAAGCTTTCTTT. Translation gives CASCKQGARNTEAFF.

The chain couples TRBV27 to TRBJ2-5, with D possibly matching TRBD1 (6 bases). Trimming removed 4 bases from V and 5 bases from J, with 11 bases in between. Germline CDR1 is MNHEY and CDR2 is SMNVEV (reference sequence). CDR3 length equals 13 residues. The CDR3 region has the DNA TGTGCCAGCAGTTCGGGACATTCGGAGACCCAGTACTTC. It translates to CASSSGHSETQYF.

The rearrangement uses TRBV7-8 and TRBJ1-2; 10 nucleotides line up with TRBD1. The J segment lost 4 bases and the V segment lost 0 bases, leaving 5 bases of the junction unmatched. This CDR3 region has 16 residues. Germline assignment: CDR1 SGHVS and CDR2 FQNEAQ. The CDR3 reads CASSLARQGAGYGYTF. The CDR3 DNA reads TGTGCCAGCAGCTTAGCCAGACAGGGGGCTGGCTATGGCTACACCTTC.

The sample holds one count of this clone. V usage is TRBV3-1 (or the pseudogene TRBV3-2) and J usage is TRBJ1-2, with 7 bases fitting TRBD1. CDR3 length: 16 amino acids. Germline CDR1 is LGHDT and CDR2 is YNNKEL (reference sequence). Unmatched junction bases numbered 5, after V lost 0 bases and J lost 1 base. Written as DNA, the CDR3 is TGTGCCAGCAGCCAAGATTGGGGACAGCTTAACTATGGCTACACCTTC. This gives the protein CASSQDWGQLNYGYTF.

The V gene is TRBV7-2, the J gene TRBJ2-3, with 9 bases identical to TRBD2. In germline, CDR1 is SGHTA, CDR2 FQGNSA. This CDR3 spans 16 amino acids. The J segment lost 5 bases and the V segment lost 1 base, leaving 7 bases of the junction unmatched. CDR3: CASSLEGREGLDTQYF. DNA of the CDR3: TGTGCCAGCAGCTTAGAGGGGCGGGAGGGCCTAGATACGCAGTATTTT.

The sample holds one count of this clone. The V call is TRBV28, the J call TRBJ1-6, with 11 nucleotides matching TRBD1. CDR1 and CDR2 from the germline V gene are MDHEN and SYDVKM. The CDR3 runs 13 residues. The trim removed 8 bases at V and 9 bases at J, leaving 3 bases unmatched. CDR3 bases: TGTGCCAGCCGGACAGGGGGCGGTTCACCCCTCCACTTT. Translated, it gives CASRTGGGSPLHF.

The chain recombines TRBV7-2 with TRBJ2-7; maybe TRBD2 (5 bases). Trimming took 5 bases from V and 4 from J, leaving 12 bases between them. Per the germline V gene, CDR1 is SGHTA and CDR2 is FQGNSA. The CDR3 contains 13 residues. CDR3 region: CASSPVRRYEQYF. The CDR3 bases are TGTGCCAGCAGCCCGGTTAGGAGGTACGAGCAGTACTTC.

This sequence joins TRBV20-1 and TRBJ2-7, with 7 positions matching TRBD2. V shed 3 bases and J 2 bases; nucleotides not matched to a gene: 7. The CDR3 loop spans 14 amino acids. Germline CDR1 and CDR2: DFQATT and SNEGSKA (reference sequence). Here the CDR3 DNA reads TGCAGTGCTAGTGAGAGCGGGAAAACCTACGAGCAGTACTTC. Residues: CSASESGKTYEQYF.

The rearrangement joins TRBV5-1 to TRBJ1-2, with TRBD1 matching 11 bases. V lost 4 bases, J lost 8 bases, and 4 bases stayed unmatched. The CDR3 runs 13 residues. CDR1 SGHRS and CDR2 YFSETQ come from the germline V gene. The CDR3 loop reads CASSPGQGGGYTF. The CDR3 nucleotides read TGCGCCAGCAGCCCGGGACAGGGGGGAGGCTACACCTTC.

The gene calls are TRBV7-9 and TRBJ2-1; D gene unclear. This CDR3 comprises 14 residues. Germline values: CDR1 SEHNR, CDR2 FQNEAQ (reference sequence). V was pared by 3 bases and J by 2 bases, with 8 bases between. The CDR3 sequence is CASSLAVAYNEQFF. Written as DNA, the CDR3 is TGTGCCAGCAGCTTGGCAGTCGCCTACAATGAGCAGTTCTTC.

The chain joins TRBV2 to TRBJ2-7; the match to TRBD2 covers 15 bases. The CDR3 covers 16 residues. Germline lookup yields CDR1 SNHLY and CDR2 FYNNEI. After removal of 5 bases from V and 9 bases from J, the junction contained 11 bases not matched to a gene. The CDR3 nucleotides are TGTGCCAGCAGTCCCTCAGCGGGACTAGCGGGAGGTACGCAGTACTTC. Translating gives CASSPSAGLAGGTQYF.

The table lists this clone with a few counts. The chain joins TRBV12-3 or TRBV12-4 to TRBJ1-2; unclear D gene. This CDR3 spans 13 amino acids. Between the trimmed V and J ends, which lost 11 bases and 7 bases, there was a span of 20 bases. In nucleotides, the CDR3 is TGTGCCCAAGTCCGCGCCAGCGTTACTGGCTACACCTTC. Protein: CAQVRASVTGYTF.

V gene TRBV5-1 combines with J gene TRBJ2-7; D is uncertain. The CDR3 is made up of 15 amino acids. Germline-derived CDR1 and CDR2 are SGHRS and YFSETQ. The V end was cut by 4 bases, the J end by 0 bases, with 14 bases between. The chain's CDR3 is CASSPASEASYEQYF. For the CDR3, the DNA is TGCGCCAGCAGCCCCGCAAGTGAAGCCTCCTACGAGCAGTACTTC. Using reference TRBV5-1 and TRBJ2-7 for the parts outside the CDR3, the full variable domain is KAGVTQTPRYLIKTRGQQVTLSCSPISGHRSVSWYQQTPGQGLQFLFEYFSETQRNKGNFPGRFSGRQFSNSRSEMNVSTLELGDSALYLCASSPASEASYEQYFGPGTRLTVT.

The V and J genes are TRBV7-8 and TRBJ2-5, with D perhaps matching TRBD2 (6 bases). Trimming cost V 5 bases and J 5 bases, with 12 bases left between them. CDR1 and CDR2 from the germline V gene are SGHVS and FQNEAQ. The CDR3 covers 13 residues. CDR3 sequence (DNA): TGTGCCAGCAGCGATTATGGAGGGGAGACCCAGTACTTC. Its translation: CASSDYGGETQYF.

The genes are TRBV15 and TRBJ2-1; TRBD2 matches at 11 bases. There are 16 residues in the CDR3. V dropped 0 bases and J dropped 7; count of bases not matched to a gene: 5. In germline, CDR1 is LNHNV, CDR2 YYDKDF (reference sequence). The DNA for the CDR3 is TGTGCCACCAGCAGAGATGCGGCTAGCGGGAGGAATGAGCAGTTCTTC. Translated: CATSRDAASGRNEQFF. Based on the CDR3 plus reference TRBV15 and TRBJ2-1, the full variable domain is DAMVIQNPRYQVTQFGKPVTLSCSQTLNHNVMYWYQQKSSQAPKLLFHYYDKDFNNEADTPDNFQSRRPNTSFCFLDIRSPGLGDTAMYLCATSRDAASGRNEQFFGPGTRLTVL.

This clone turned up a few times. The sample contains more than one DNA sequence encoding this CDR3. This sequence joins TRBV18 and TRBJ2-7; weak D call: TRBD1 (6 bases). V lost 3 bases, J lost 2 bases, and 8 bases lay in between. The germline V gene encodes CDR1 KGHSH and CDR2 LQKENI. The CDR3 has 13 residues. The CDR3 DNA follows: TGTGCCAGCTCACCTCAGGGGACCTACGAGCAGTACTTC. It is translated as CASSPQGTYEQYF.

This clone was observed a handful of times. The chain recombines TRBV19 with TRBJ1-5; 7 bases map to TRBD1. V shed 6 bases and J 4 bases; nucleotides not matched to a gene: 6. Germline loops: CDR1 LNHDA, CDR2 SQIVND (reference sequence). This CDR3 comprises 14 residues. This CDR3 is CASSKDRDNQPQHF. CDR3 bases: TGTGCCAGTAGCAAAGACAGGGATAATCAGCCCCAGCATTTT.

This chain connects TRBV6-2 or TRBV6-3 to TRBJ2-3; D possibly corresponds to TRBD2 (5 bases). This CDR3 spans 14 amino acids. Germline V gene data show CDR1 as MNHEY and CDR2 as SVGEGT. V gave up 2 bases and J gave up 8 bases, with 14 bases separating them. CDR3 amino acids: CASSYAADGGTQYF. CDR3 nucleotides: TGTGCCAGCAGTTACGCGGCCGACGGAGGTACGCAGTATTTT.

Written as DNA, the CDR3 is TGTGCCAGCTCACCAGAAGTCAGGGTCTCGGGTGGCTACACCTTC. Residues: CASSPEVRVSGGYTF. This chain joins TRBV18 and TRBJ1-2; D may be TRBD1 (5 bases). The CDR3 runs to 15 residues. In germline, CDR1 is KGHSH, CDR2 LQKENI. Trimming pared 2 bases from V and 7 bases from J, leaving 17 bases between.

V and J are TRBV2 and TRBJ2-7, with D possibly being TRBD1 (5 bases). V lost 3 bases, J lost 6 bases, and 18 bases lay in between. Germline V gene sequence: CDR1 SNHLY, CDR2 FYNNEI. The CDR3 is made up of 15 amino acids. CDR3 sequence reads: CASSDRESRIAEQYF. In DNA, the CDR3 is TGTGCCAGCAGTGACAGGGAAAGTCGGATAGCCGAGCAGTACTTC.

This clone was found once. The rearrangement uses TRBV7-6 and TRBJ1-5; D unclear. Germline V gives CDR1 SGHVS, CDR2 FNYEAQ. This CDR3 is 15 amino acids long. V was cut by 5 bases and J by 0 bases, with 11 bases left in between. The CDR3 nucleotides are TGTGCCAGCAGCGCGCAACAGTATAGCAATCAGCCCCAGCATTTT. Translated, it gives CASSAQQYSNQPQHF.

The genes are TRBV19 and TRBJ1-4, with D unclear. The CDR3 is 11 amino acids. CDR1 LNHDA and CDR2 SQIVND come from the germline V gene (reference sequence). The V and J ends lost 9 bases and 8 bases respectively, with 10 bases between them. Here the CDR3 reads CASQGGEKLFF. Written as DNA, the CDR3 is TGTGCCAGCCAAGGCGGCGAAAAACTGTTTTTT.

V gene TRBV7-3 combines with J gene TRBJ1-6; tentatively, D is TRBD1 (6 bases). Trimming pared 1 base from V and 6 bases from J, leaving 10 bases between. Germline loops: CDR1 SGHTA, CDR2 FQGTGA. The CDR3 loop spans 15 amino acids. CDR3 in amino acids: CASSLNGDTNSPLHF. Written as DNA, the CDR3 is TGTGCCAGCAGCTTAAACGGGGACACTAATTCACCCCTCCACTTT.

This clone was seen once. V usage is TRBV19 and J usage is TRBJ2-2; the match to TRBD1 covers 9 bases. This CDR3 spans 16 amino acids. With V trimmed by 3 bases and J by 0 bases, 2 bases remained unmatched. Germline-derived CDR1 and CDR2 are LNHDA and SQIVND (reference sequence). CDR3 region: CASSMRDRANTGELFF. The CDR3 bases are TGTGCCAGTAGTATGAGGGACAGGGCGAACACCGGGGAGCTGTTTTTT.